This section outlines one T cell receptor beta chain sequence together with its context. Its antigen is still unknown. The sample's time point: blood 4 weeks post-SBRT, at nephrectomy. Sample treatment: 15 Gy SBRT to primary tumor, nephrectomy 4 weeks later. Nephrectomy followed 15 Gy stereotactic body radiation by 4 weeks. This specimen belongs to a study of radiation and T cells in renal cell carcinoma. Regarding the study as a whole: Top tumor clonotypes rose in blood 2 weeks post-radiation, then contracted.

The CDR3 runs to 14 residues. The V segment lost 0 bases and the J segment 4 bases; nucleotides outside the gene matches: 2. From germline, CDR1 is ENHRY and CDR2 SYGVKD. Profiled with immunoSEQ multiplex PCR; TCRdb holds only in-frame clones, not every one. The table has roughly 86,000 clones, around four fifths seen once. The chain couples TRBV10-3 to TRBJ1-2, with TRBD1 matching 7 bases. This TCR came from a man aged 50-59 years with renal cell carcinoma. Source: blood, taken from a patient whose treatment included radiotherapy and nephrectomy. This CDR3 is CAISESGTVYGYTF. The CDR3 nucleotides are TGTGCCATCAGTGAGTCCGGGACAGTCTATGGCTACACCTTC.